One and the same sample provided the 15 T cell receptor delta chains below, sequenced in a study of γδ T cells in repeated Plasmodium falciparum infection (dated by TCRdb to 2020 to 2023). The method was multiplex PCR. Instrument on record: Illumina MiSeq. TCRdb reran clone calling on the public reads with CATT; rows sharing one DNA sequence were then combined. For this sample the table gives 85,000 to 100,000 delta-chain clones, of which 0.95% to 1% were detected only once. The ten most abundant clones make up roughly 9.9% of the sample. For bulk TCR repertoire analysis, Vgamma9/Vdelta2+ and Vdelta2-negative gammadelta T cell populations were isolated by flow sorting from peripheral blood mononuclear cells. The sample was gamma-delta T cells from blood. Source of these receptors: a pool of human donors (malaria-infected and uninfected, not separated).

Notes on this clone: A far larger clone is off by one base, so a read error is likely. This sample includes further DNA sequences coding for the same CDR3. This chain uses TRDV2 with TRDJ1; 8 positions match TRDD3. The CDR3 has 23 amino acids. CDR1 GEAIGNYY and CDR2 EKD come from the germline V gene. The CDR3 reads CACTPPTAFLGWGSSRYTDKLIF. The CDR3 DNA sequence: TGCGCCTGTACCCCTCCGACAGCTTTTCTAGGCTGGGGGAGCTCTCGGTACACCGATAAACTCATCTTT.

As for this clone: A far larger clone differs by one base, so this is likely a read error. Different DNA sequences within this sample yield the same CDR3. The CDR3 nucleotides read TGCGCCTGTGACACTCGGGATTCCTGGGACACCCGACAGATGTTTTTC. Translation gives CACDTRDSWDTRQMFF. J is TRDJ3 and V is TRDV2; perhaps TRDD3 as D (5 bases). The J gene comes from matching the DNA to germline here; TCRdb lacks it. The CDR3 length is 16 residues. CDR1 GEAIGNYY and CDR2 EKD come from the germline V gene.

As regards this clone: The protein in TCRdb stems from a much larger clone and differs at residue 4 from this DNA's translation, likely a read error; here the protein is translated from the DNA. The V call is TRDV1, the J call TRDJ1, with 9 bases fitting TRDD3. Because TCRdb records no J gene, it was assigned here through a match of the DNA to germline. The germline V gene has CDR1 TSWWSYY and CDR2 QGS. The CDR3 loop spans 25 amino acids. Here the CDR3 reads CALEELKSLLNPLYWGTLYTDKLIF. The CDR3 nucleotides read TGTGCTCTTGAGGAACTAAAGTCCCTACTCAATCCCCTGTACTGGGGGACCCTTTACACCGATAAACTCATCTTT.

In the case of this clone: TCRdb's protein for this DNA is that of a much larger clone and differs from the translation at residue 11, likely a read error; the protein shown is the DNA translation. V gene TRDV1 combines with J gene TRDJ1; D is perhaps TRDD3 (6 bases). The J gene, not given by TCRdb, was assigned here from a germline match of the nucleotide sequence. Germline CDR1 is TSWWSYY and CDR2 is QGS. The CDR3 runs 16 residues. V was clipped by 4 bases and J by 3 bases, with 18 bases between them. The DNA of the CDR3 is TGTGCTCTTGGGGCTAACCGGGGGGGAAACGCCGATAAACTCATCTTT. It is translated as CALGANRGGNADKLIF.

Regarding this clone: For this DNA, TCRdb reports the protein of a much larger clone, which diverges at residue 21, most likely from a read error; the protein presented here is translated directly from the DNA. The J gene is TRDJ1, the V gene TRDV1; 10 nucleotides line up with TRDD3. TCRdb records no J gene; here it was assigned by comparing the DNA to germline. Germline values: CDR1 TSWWSYY, CDR2 QGS. There are 25 residues in the CDR3. The CDR3 spells CALGDSPTTEPQPRTGGLPTGKLIF. The CDR3 nucleotides read TGTGCTCTTGGGGACTCTCCTACAACGGAACCCCAACCCCGTACTGGGGGATTACCAACCGGTAAACTCATCTTT.

Concerning this clone itself: For this DNA, TCRdb reports the protein of a much larger clone, which diverges at residue 13, most likely from a read error; the protein presented here is translated directly from the DNA. The rearrangement links TRDV2 to TRDJ1, with TRDD3 identical over 7 bases. Germline matching of the DNA provided the J gene here, since TCRdb leaves it blank. Germline CDR1 GEAIGNYY, CDR2 EKD. The CDR3 is made up of 19 amino acids. Losses at the gene ends were 0 bases for V and 1 base for J; bases not matched to a gene: 16. The CDR3 reads CACDTVAFSGGYRTDKLIF. CDR3 nucleotide sequence: TGTGCCTGTGACACCGTCGCCTTTTCTGGGGGGTACCGCACCGATAAACTCATCTTT.

With respect to this clone: A read error likely explains why the TCRdb protein, taken from a much larger clone, differs from this DNA's translation at residue 3; the protein shown is translated from the DNA. The V gene is TRDV2, the J gene TRDJ1, with 10 bases identical to TRDD3. TCRdb offers no J gene call, so here the DNA was matched to germline to obtain one. The CDR3 length is 16 residues. The germline V gene has CDR1 GEAIGNYY and CDR2 EKD. The CDR3: CAYDRTGGFFTDKLIF. The CDR3 nucleotides read TGTGCCTATGACCGTACTGGGGGATTTTTCACCGATAAACTCATCTTT.

This clone was counted between two and nine times. A read error is likely here: a far larger clone is one base away. Other DNA sequences within the sample encode an identical CDR3. The genes are TRDV1 and TRDJ2; D is unresolved. In germline, CDR1 is TSWWSYY, CDR2 QGS. This CDR3 contains 16 residues. CDR3 sequence reads: CALGGPFWALTAQLFF. CDR3 bases: TGTGCTCTTGGGGGCCCTTTTTGGGCTTTGACAGCACAGCTCTTCTTT.

Note on this clone: A far bigger clonotype differs at one base, so this is likely a read error. The sample has other DNA sequences that encode this CDR3 too. The rearrangement uses TRDV2 and TRDJ3, with D uncertain. The J gene was not available in TCRdb and was assigned here by matching the DNA to germline segments. Looked up from germline, CDR1 is GEAIGNYY and CDR2 is EKD. V lost 0 bases and J lost 0, with 23 bases in between. The length of the CDR3 is 22 residues. The CDR3 reads CACDTVLGTPGSSSWDTRQMFF. The CDR3 DNA follows: TGTGCCTGTGACACCGTGCTAGGGACACCGGGTTCCAGCTCCTGGGACACCCGACAGATGTTTTTC.

This clone was seen a handful of times. TCRdb attributes to this sequence the protein of a much larger clone, which differs from the DNA translation at residue 9; a read error is likely, and the protein displayed is translated from the DNA. The genes are TRDV1 and TRDJ1; TRDD3 matches 9 bases. Here the J gene was assigned by germline matching of the DNA, as TCRdb has none. The germline CDR1 and CDR2 sequences are TSWWSYY and QGS. The trim removed 4 bases at V and 9 bases at J, leaving 45 bases unmatched. The CDR3 is 26 residues long. The CDR3 DNA follows: TGTGCTCTTGGGGGGATTAGGTGCGTAGCTGCACCAAATGCCGGGGGCGATTTACCTGGGGATACGGAACTCATCTTT. Its translation is CALGGIRCVAAPNAGGDLPGDTELIF.

This clone occurred a few times. A far more abundant clone sits one base away, making this likely a read error. The same CDR3 arises from other DNA sequences in this sample as well. V and J are TRDV2 and TRDJ1; the match to TRDD3 covers 13 bases. The J gene comes from matching the DNA to germline here; TCRdb lacks it. V shed 0 bases and J 3 bases; nucleotides not matched to a gene: 3. Germline V CDR1 and CDR2: GEAIGNYY, EKD. CDR3 length: 16 amino acids. CDR3 in amino acids: CACDTVTGGYADKLIF. The DNA of the CDR3 is TGTGCCTGTGACACCGTGACTGGGGGATACGCCGATAAACTCATCTTT.

Notes on this clone: Translating this DNA gives a protein that differs at residue 13 from the TCRdb one, which belongs to a much larger clone; a read error is likely, and the protein shown is this translation. This chain joins TRDV1 and TRDJ1, with 11 bases lining up with TRDD3. TCRdb leaves out the J gene; it was filled in here by matching the DNA to germline. Germline loops: CDR1 TSWWSYY, CDR2 QGS. CDR3 length equals 16 residues. Here the CDR3 DNA reads TGTGCTCTTGAGAGGCTGCTGGGGGATACTGGCGATAGACTCATCTTT. Translating gives CALERLLGDTGDRLIF.

Details on this clone: The protein given by TCRdb reflects a much larger clone and differs at residue 8 from this DNA's translation, likely from a read error; the protein shown is the DNA's translation. V gene TRDV1 combines with J gene TRDJ1, with TRDD3 matching 9 bases. The V gene end was trimmed by 5 bases and the J gene end by 5 bases; junction bases not matched to a gene: 21. The CDR3 is 19 residues long. Germline V gene lookup returns CDR1 TSWWSYY and CDR2 QGS. As DNA, the CDR3 is TGTGCTCTTGGGCCACTCGAAAGAACTCACTGGGGGAACGAAGATAAACTCATCTTT. This codes for CALGPLERTHWGNEDKLIF.

This clone showed up many times. This DNA's translation differs at residue 13 from TCRdb's protein, which comes from a much larger clone; a read error is likely, and the protein shown is translated from the DNA. The V call is TRDV2, the J call TRDJ1; 7 nucleotides agree with TRDD3. Germline loops: CDR1 GEAIGNYY, CDR2 EKD. This CDR3 is built from 15 residues. CDR3 region: CACDTLGSNTDKPIF. CDR3 sequence (DNA): TGTGCCTGTGACACACTGGGGTCTAACACCGATAAACCCATCTTT.

As to this clone: With a far larger clone one base away, a read error is the likely cause. Other DNA sequences in the same sample also yield this CDR3. Here the CDR3 DNA reads TGTGCCTGTGACACCGTAAAAGGATTCGAAATAATGGGGGATACGCGTAGGACAGCGCAACTCTTCTTT. Residues: CACDTVKGFEIMGDTRRTAQLFF. This chain links TRDV2 with TRDJ2, with TRDD3 matching over 11 bases. TCRdb lists no J gene, so it was determined here by aligning the DNA to germline. The CDR3 has 23 amino acids. The V gene's germline CDR1 is GEAIGNYY and CDR2 EKD.